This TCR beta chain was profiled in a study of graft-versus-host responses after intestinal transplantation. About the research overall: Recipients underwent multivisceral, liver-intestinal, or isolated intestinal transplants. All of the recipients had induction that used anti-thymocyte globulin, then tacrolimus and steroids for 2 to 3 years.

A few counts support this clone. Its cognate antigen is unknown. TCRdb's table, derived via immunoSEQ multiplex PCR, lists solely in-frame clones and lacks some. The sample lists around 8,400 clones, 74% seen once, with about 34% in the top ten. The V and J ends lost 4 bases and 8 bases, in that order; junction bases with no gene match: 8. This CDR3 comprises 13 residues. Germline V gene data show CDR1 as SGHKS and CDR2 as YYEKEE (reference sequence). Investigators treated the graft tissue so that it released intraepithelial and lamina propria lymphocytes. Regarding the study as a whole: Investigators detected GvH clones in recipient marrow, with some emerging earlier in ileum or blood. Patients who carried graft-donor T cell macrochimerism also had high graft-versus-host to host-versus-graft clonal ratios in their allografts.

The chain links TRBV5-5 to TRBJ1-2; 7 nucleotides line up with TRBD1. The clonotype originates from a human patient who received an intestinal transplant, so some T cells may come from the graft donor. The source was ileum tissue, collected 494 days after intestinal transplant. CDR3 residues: CASSAGTVLGYTF. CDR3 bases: TGTGCCAGCAGCGCCGGGACAGTTTTAGGCTACACCTTC.